The 18 T cell receptor beta chains below were found in one sample sequenced in a study of tissue T cells after allogeneic stem cell transplantation. Generated by immunoSEQ multiplex PCR, the TCRdb table keeps only in-frame clones and is missing some. The data hold approximately 50,000 clones, with approximately 70% observed a single time. The sequencing sample was made of sorted cells pooled from one or two spleens. The receptors were sampled from a pool of C57BL/6 mice in good health.

As concerns this clone: Gene names and germline match the mouse. The read finishes 1 residue shy of the CDR3 end, and the germline J gene is used to complete it. The rearrangement links TRBV16 to TRBJ2-3; tentatively, D is TRBD2 (6 bases). CDR3 length: 15 residues. V was shortened by 0 bases and J by 0 bases, with 7 bases between the two germline ends. Germline CDR1 and CDR2: SGHSA and FRNQAP. CDR3 region: CASSLEWGSAETLYF. CDR3 DNA, as far as it was read: TGTGCAAGCAGCTTAGAATGGGGGAGTGCAGAAACGCTGTAT.

As to this clone: Gene names are the mouse ones. Here the CDR3 reads CASSRLGPSAETLYF. CDR3 DNA, as far as it was read: TGTGCCAGCAGTCGACTGGGGCCTAGTGCAGAAACGCTGTAT. This chain joins TRBV19 and TRBJ2-3; 8 bases are a match to TRBD2. The observed sequence ends 1 residue before the CDR3 terminus, with the missing tail filled in from the germline J gene. CDR1 FNHDT and CDR2 SITEND come from the germline V gene (reference sequence). The CDR3 sequence is 15 residues long. V lost 4 bases, J lost 0 bases, and 4 bases stayed unmatched.

A note on this clone: These gene names are mouse names. Sequencing ends 1 residue short of the CDR3 end; the germline J gene provides the rest. This chain links TRBV13-2 with TRBJ2-5; TRBD2 matches at 12 bases. CDR3 length: 15 residues. After removal of 5 bases from V and 6 bases from J, the junction contained 7 bases not matched to a gene. Germline V lookup: CDR1 NNHNN, CDR2 SYGAGS (reference sequence). CDR3 DNA, as far as it was read: TGTGCCAGCGGCCAGACTGGGGGGGCAGGGGACACCCAGTAC. This encodes CASGQTGGAGDTQY. The full CDR3 is CASGQTGGAGDTQYF.

As concerns this clone: Gene names refer to mouse genes. The sequenced CDR3 bases are TGTGCCAGCAGTGAGACAGGAAAAGACACCCAGTAC. Amino acid sequence: CASSETGKDTQY. The full CDR3 protein reads CASSETGKDTQYF. The chain has TRBV13-3 and TRBJ2-5; the D gene is possibly TRBD1 (6 bases). The read ends 1 residue early relative to the CDR3; the germline J gene fills the gap. The ends were cut back, 2 bases at V and 4 bases at J, with 8 bases in the middle. Germline V gives CDR1 NNHDY, CDR2 SYVADS. The CDR3 totals 13 residues.

This clone has a single count. Any gene name here is a mouse gene name. The read stops 1 residue short of the end of the CDR3; the missing end is completed from the germline J gene. This chain connects TRBV26 to TRBJ1-1, with 10 nucleotides matching TRBD1. The CDR3 runs to 14 residues. V lost 5 bases and J lost 4; bases outside the gene matches: 4. The germline gives CDR1 KGHPV, CDR2 FQNQEV (reference sequence). CDR3 protein: CASSSGTGATEVFF. The sequenced CDR3 bases are TGTGCCAGCAGTTCCGGGACAGGGGCCACAGAAGTCTTC.

A note on this clone: Germline and genes here are mouse. Read data end 1 residue before the CDR3 end; the end is taken from the germline J gene. The chain carries TRBV19 and TRBJ2-5; 8 nucleotides agree with TRBD1. Trimming removed 1 base from V and 6 bases from J; junction bases left unmatched: 7. The CDR3 extends over 15 amino acids. Germline assignment: CDR1 FNHDT and CDR2 SITEND (reference sequence). The CDR3 is CASSIPGGAEDTQYF. Incomplete CDR3 DNA: TGTGCCAGCAGTATACCAGGGGGCGCGGAGGACACCCAGTAC.

In the case of this clone: Gene names and germline match the mouse. Read coverage stops 1 residue before the CDR3 terminus; the germline J gene supplies the remainder. The chain uses TRBV13-1 and TRBJ2-5; 9 nucleotides line up with TRBD2. Germline lookup yields CDR1 NSHNY and CDR2 SYGAGN. The V segment lost 2 bases and the J segment 5 bases; nucleotides outside the gene matches: 0. This CDR3 region has 13 residues. CDR3 residues: CASSDWGGDTQYF. CDR3 DNA, as far as it was read: TGTGCCAGCAGTGACTGGGGGGGAGACACCCAGTAC.

Turning to this clone: Here the gene names and germline are mouse. The CDR3 here is CASSHNWGQDTQYF. The DNA read from the CDR3 is TGTGCCAGCAGCCACAACTGGGGCCAAGACACCCAGTAC. The chain carries TRBV2 and TRBJ2-5; 7 nucleotides match TRBD2. The CDR3 end falls 1 residue outside the read, so it is completed with the germline J gene. Trimming cost V 3 bases and J 2 bases; bases outside gene matches: 2. Per the germline V gene, CDR1 is LGHNA and CDR2 is YSYQKL. The CDR3 sequence is 14 residues long.

Worth noting for this clone: Germline and genes here are mouse. Partial CDR3 DNA: TGTGCCAGCTCTCCTCGCCAGGGGTGGGACACCCAGTAC. Residues: CASSPRQGWDTQY. The whole CDR3 protein reads CASSPRQGWDTQYF. The J gene is TRBJ2-5, the V gene TRBV12-1; tentatively, D is TRBD1 (6 bases). Read coverage stops 1 residue before the CDR3 terminus; the germline J gene supplies the remainder. Per germline, CDR1 SGHSN and CDR2 HYEKVE. This CDR3 has 14 amino acids. Trimming pared 2 bases from V and 6 bases from J, leaving 14 bases between.

With respect to this clone: The listed genes are named as in mouse. The CDR3 end is not reached by the read, which stops 1 residue before it; the germline J gene fills it in. The V call is TRBV19, the J call TRBJ2-5; 9 bases are shared with TRBD1. Germline V lookup: CDR1 FNHDT, CDR2 SITEND (reference sequence). The junction had 0 bases not matched to a gene; V was cut back by 3 bases and J by 1 base. This CDR3 contains 14 residues. Incomplete CDR3 DNA: TGTGCCAGCAGTAGGACAGGGGACCAAGACACCCAGTAC. Protein sequence: CASSRTGDQDTQY. The full CDR3 reads CASSRTGDQDTQYF.

With respect to this clone: The genes and germline here are from mouse. The CDR3 goes on 1 residue after the read ends, and that part is filled in from the germline J gene. This chain connects TRBV26 to TRBJ1-2; TRBD1 is a possible D gene (6 bases). CDR3 length: 14 amino acids. Germline values: CDR1 KGHPV, CDR2 FQNQEV (reference sequence). Trimming took off 8 bases at V and 0 bases at J, with 13 bases between the two ends. This chain's CDR3 is CASRPYRANSDYTF. The CDR3 bases that were read are TGTGCCAGCCGCCCCTACAGGGCAAACTCCGACTACACC.

This clone was seen more than once but under ten times. Each gene name is a mouse one. The observed sequence ends 1 residue before the CDR3 terminus, with the missing tail filled in from the germline J gene. This sequence joins TRBV2 and TRBJ1-5; the D gene is possibly TRBD1 (5 bases). V lost 0 bases and J lost 2, with 5 bases in between. Germline V gene data show CDR1 as LGHNA and CDR2 as YSYQKL. CDR3 size: 14 residues. CDR3 bases read: TGTGCCAGCAGCCAAGACAGGGACAACCAGGCTCCGCTT. Translated: CASSQDRDNQAPL. The CDR3 as a whole reads CASSQDRDNQAPLF.

This clone has just a few counts. The germline and genes are mouse ones. The read comes to an end 1 residue before the CDR3 does, leaving the germline J gene to fill in the end. V is TRBV16 and J is TRBJ2-3; the match to TRBD2 covers 7 bases. Unmatched junction bases numbered 4, after V lost 1 base and J lost 0 bases. The CDR3 runs to 16 residues. CDR1 SGHSA and CDR2 FRNQAP come from the germline V gene. The sequenced part of the CDR3 DNA is TGTGCAAGCAGCTTAGTGGCTGGGGGTAGTGCAGAAACGCTGTAT. This sequence encodes CASSLVAGGSAETLY. The whole CDR3 region reads CASSLVAGGSAETLYF.

In regard to this clone: Gene names denote mouse genes. The CDR3 end falls 1 residue outside the read, so it is completed with the germline J gene. V gene TRBV2 combines with J gene TRBJ1-6, with unresolved D. TRBJ1-6 is placed among ORFs of uncertain function. This CDR3 has 15 residues. Trimming cost V 0 bases and J 6 bases, with 9 bases left between them. Germline CDR1 reads LGHNA; CDR2 reads YSYQKL. The CDR3 here is CASSQDRQINSPLYF. Partial CDR3 DNA: TGTGCCAGCAGCCAAGATAGGCAGATTAATTCGCCCCTCTAC.

As for this clone: Genes here carry mouse names. Coverage ceases 1 residue before the CDR3 finishes, and the germline J gene fills in the end. The chain couples TRBV13-3 to TRBJ1-6, with D maybe TRBD1 (6 bases). TRBJ1-6 is placed among ORFs of uncertain function. Trimming took off 5 bases at V and 4 bases at J, with 13 bases between the two ends. The CDR3 loop spans 15 amino acids. In germline, CDR1 is NNHDY, CDR2 SYVADS. The CDR3 loop is CASSARDIYNSPLYF. The CDR3 bases that were read are TGTGCCAGCAGCGCCCGGGACATATATAATTCGCCCCTCTAC.

Details on this clone: Gene names refer to mouse genes. The read stops 1 residue short of the end of the CDR3; the missing end is completed from the germline J gene. V is TRBV29 and J is TRBJ1-1; TRBD1 is a possible D gene (5 bases). Deletions cut 7 bases from V and 4 bases from J, with 10 bases between. Germline loops: CDR1 MSHET, CDR2 SYDVDS. There are 12 residues in the CDR3. CDR3 protein: CASTAGSTEVFF. The sequenced part of the CDR3 DNA is TGTGCTAGCACCGCAGGGAGCACAGAAGTCTTC. The full variable domain, its missing parts supplied by reference TRBV29 and TRBJ1-1, is DMKVTQMPRYLIKRMGENVLLECGQDMSHETMYWYRQDPGLGLQLIYISYDVDSNSEGDIPKGYRVSRKKREHFSLILDSAKTNQTSVYFCASTAGSTEVFFGKGTRLTVV.

About this clone itself: Gene names and germline match the mouse. The read ends 1 residue early relative to the CDR3; the germline J gene fills the gap. The rearrangement links TRBV13-1 to TRBJ1-2; 10 nucleotides align to TRBD1. CDR3 length: 14 amino acids. V lost 4 bases, J lost 1 base, and 1 base stayed unmatched. Germline V CDR1 and CDR2: NSHNY, SYGAGN. The sequenced part of the CDR3 DNA is TGTGCCAGCAGTTGGGACAGGGGAAACTCCGACTACACC. As protein: CASSWDRGNSDYT. The complete CDR3 reads CASSWDRGNSDYTF.

This clone was seen only a few times. Gene names and germline match the mouse. The read is 1 residue too short to cover the CDR3 end, so that end is filled in from the germline J gene. The chain employs TRBV4 and TRBJ1-4; tentatively, D is TRBD1 (6 bases). V was shortened by 3 bases and J by 1 base, with 9 bases between the two germline ends. The CDR3 consists of 15 residues. From germline, CDR1 is LGHDT and CDR2 YNNKQL (reference sequence). Incomplete CDR3 DNA: TGTGCCAGCAGCTACGGGACAAATTCCAACGAAAGATTATTT. Translation gives CASSYGTNSNERLF. The complete CDR3 sequence is CASSYGTNSNERLFF.